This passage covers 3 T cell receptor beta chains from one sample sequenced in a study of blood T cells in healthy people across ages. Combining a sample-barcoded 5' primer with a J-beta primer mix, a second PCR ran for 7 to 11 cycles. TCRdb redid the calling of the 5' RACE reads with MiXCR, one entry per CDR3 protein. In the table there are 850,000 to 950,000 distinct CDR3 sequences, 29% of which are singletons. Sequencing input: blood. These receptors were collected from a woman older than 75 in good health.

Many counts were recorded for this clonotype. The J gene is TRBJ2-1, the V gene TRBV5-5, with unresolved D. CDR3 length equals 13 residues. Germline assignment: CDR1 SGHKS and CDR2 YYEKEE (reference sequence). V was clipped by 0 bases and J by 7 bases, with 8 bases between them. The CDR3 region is CASSLASLNEQFF. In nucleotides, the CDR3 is TGTGCCAGCAGCTTGGCGTCGCTGAATGAGCAGTTCTTC.

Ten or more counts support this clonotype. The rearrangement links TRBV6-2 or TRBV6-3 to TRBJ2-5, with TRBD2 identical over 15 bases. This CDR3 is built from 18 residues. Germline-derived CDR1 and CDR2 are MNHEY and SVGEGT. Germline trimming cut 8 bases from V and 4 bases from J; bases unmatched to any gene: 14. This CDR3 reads CASALPGTSGGLRETQYF. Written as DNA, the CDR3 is TGTGCCAGCGCTTTACCGGGGACTAGCGGGGGGCTGAGAGAGACCCAGTACTTC.

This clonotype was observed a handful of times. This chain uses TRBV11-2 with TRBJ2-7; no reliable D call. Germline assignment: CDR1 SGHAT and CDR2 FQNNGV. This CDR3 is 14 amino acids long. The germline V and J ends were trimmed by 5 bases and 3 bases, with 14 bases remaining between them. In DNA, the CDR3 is TGTGCCAGCAGCCTTCTGGACGGCCACTACGAGCAGTACTTC. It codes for CASSLLDGHYEQYF.